This TCR beta chain was sequenced in a study of blood T cell repertoires in COVID-19. For the study at large: In each case, the material was cDNA or gDNA derived from T cells, B-cell-depleted T cells, or PBMCs.

Per the study methods: The authors estimated nucleated cell counts from reference gene primer amplification. Some clones are missing from TCRdb's copy, which holds only in-frame ones; the method was immunoSEQ multiplex PCR. That table furnishes V, J and clone size, whereas the DNA furnished D and trimming. The sample has a few hundred thousand clones, roughly 80% seen once. Participants' own reports of clinical history determined their cohort assignment. The CDR3 spans 13 residues. Germline CDR1 and CDR2: MRHNA and SNTAGT. The V and J ends lost 3 bases and 6 bases respectively, with 9 bases between them.

Sequencing was done on a sample of PBMCs or T cells enriched from blood (not recorded which). The sequence derives from a woman aged 40 to 49 with acute COVID-19. The V call is TRBV6-4, the J call TRBJ1-5, with D perhaps TRBD1 (6 bases). CDR3 sequence reads: CASSEGARQPQHF. As DNA, the CDR3 is TGTGCCAGCAGTGAGGGGGCCCGTCAGCCCCAGCATTTT.